The rows below give T cell receptor beta chains drawn from one sample of a study of cytomegalovirus exposure and HLA in healthy donors. Profiled with immunoSEQ multiplex PCR; TCRdb holds only in-frame clones, not every one. The sample holds more than 50,000 clones. The specimen sequenced was PBMCs. These receptors all stem from a woman aged 35 to 49 in good health and CMV-seronegative. The CDR3 runs from the conserved cysteine through the conserved F or W. A D gene is named only where the DNA matches it firmly.

j_gene | d_gene | v_gene | CDR3nt | CDR3aa
TRBJ1-1 | - | TRBV5-6 | TGTGCCAGCAGCTTTTGGGGAGGGAACACTGAAGCTTTCTTT | CASSFWGGNTEAFF
TRBJ2-5 | - | TRBV4-1 | TGCGCCAGCAGCCAAGATCGGGACACCGAAGAGAACCAGTACTTC | CASSQDRDTEENQYF
TRBJ2-1 | TRBD1 | TRBV5-6 | TGTGCCAGCAGCCTTCCCAGGGGGCGCGAGTTCTTC | CASSLPRGREFF
TRBJ2-7 | TRBD1 | TRBV4-3 | TGCGCCAGCAGCCAATGGCAGGACAGGGTCGCCTACGAGCAGTACTTC | CASSQWQDRVAYEQYF
TRBJ2-7 | - | TRBV7-9 | TGTGCCAGCAGCTCGGGTGGGAGTAGCTACGAGCAGTACTTC | CASSSGGSSYEQYF
TRBJ2-1 | - | TRBV30 | TGTGCCTGGAGTGGGCCTCGAGCGCCGGGCAATGAGCAGTTCTTC | CAWSGPRAPGNEQFF
TRBJ1-2 | - | TRBV12-2 | TGTGCAAGTCGCTTAGGGACAAACTATGGCTACACCTTC | CASRLGTNYGYTF
TRBJ2-5 | TRBD2 | TRBV6-1 | TGTGCCACCGCCCACTCGGGGGGAGCTCAAGAGACCCAGTACTTC | CATAHSGGAQETQYF
TRBJ2-1 | - | TRBV13 | TGTGCCAGCAGCCCCCAGGGCGGAAATTACAATGAGCAGTTCTTC | CASSPQGGNYNEQFF
TRBJ2-5 | TRBD2 | TRBV5-8 | TGTGCCAGCAGACCTAGCGGGAACCAAGAGACCCAGTACTTC | CASRPSGNQETQYF
TRBJ2-1 | TRBD1 | TRBV20-1 | TGCAGTGCCGGGGACAGCCAGTTCTTC | CSAGDSQFF
TRBJ2-7 | TRBD2 | TRBV28 | TGTGCCATCGGGGGGTCAGCGGGGTTCTCCTACGAGCAGTACTTC | CAIGGSAGFSYEQYF
TRBJ2-7 | - | TRBV7-3 | TGTGCCAGCAGCTTAACGAGGGGGTACGAGCAGTACTTC | CASSLTRGYEQYF
TRBJ2-5 | - | TRBV11-1 | TGTGCCAGCAGCTTACAGGCCCGGGAGACCCAGTACTTC | CASSLQARETQYF
TRBJ2-3 | TRBD2 | TRBV4-3 | TGCGCCAGCAGCCAACTAGGGACTAGCGGGAATACGCAGTATTTT | CASSQLGTSGNTQYF
TRBJ2-1 | TRBD2 | TRBV28 | TGTGCCAGCAGCCTTTCCGGGACTAGCAATGAGCAGTTCTTC | CASSLSGTSNEQFF
TRBJ1-2 | - | TRBV5-1 | TGCGCCAGCAGCTGGGACTCCGTCTCCGGCTACACCTTC | CASSWDSVSGYTF
TRBJ1-5 | TRBD1 | TRBV6-1 | TGTGCCAGCAGAAATCAGGGGGCTGGCAATCAGCCCCAGCATTTT | CASRNQGAGNQPQHF
TRBJ1-2 | - | TRBV28 | TGTGCCAGCACAGGGAACTATGGCTACACCTTC | CASTGNYGYTF
TRBJ1-1 | TRBD1 | TRBV18 | TGTGCCAGCTCACCAACAGGGGCGGACACTGAAGCTTTCTTT | CASSPTGADTEAFF
TRBJ2-5 | TRBD2 | TRBV29-1 | TGCAGCGTTGAGGCTAGCGGGGGAAAATTGACCCAGTACTTC | CSVEASGGKLTQYF
TRBJ1-6 | - | TRBV4-3 | TGCGCCAGCAGCCAAGATACAACCCTTGAAAGTTATTCACCCCTCCACTTT | CASSQDTTLESYSPLHF
TRBJ1-5 | - | TRBV19 | TGTGCCAGTAGTACCGGGAAAGGGCAGCCCCAGCATTTT | CASSTGKGQPQHF
TRBJ1-2 | - | TRBV4-1 | TGCGCCAGCAGCCAAGATCTAGCGGCTAACTATGGCTACACCTTC | CASSQDLAANYGYTF
TRBJ2-3 | TRBD2 | TRBV19 | TGTGCCAGTAGTGGTGGGGTACTAGCGGGAGGAGATACGCAGTATTTT | CASSGGVLAGGDTQYF
TRBJ2-1 | TRBD2 | TRBV15 | TGTGCCACCAGCAGAGGGGTGGGCGGGAGGGCCTACAATGAGCAGTTCTTC | CATSRGVGGRAYNEQFF
TRBJ1-5 | TRBD1 | TRBV19 | TGTGCCAGTAGTGGGACAGCAATCTATCAGCCCCAGCATTTT | CASSGTAIYQPQHF
TRBJ1-2 | - | TRBV6-1 | TGTGCCATTTCTGGCGGCAACTATGGCTACACCTTC | CAISGGNYGYTF
TRBJ1-1 | TRBD1 | TRBV28 | TGTGCCAGCAGCGATACAGGGGGCGCAAACACTGAAGCTTTCTTT | CASSDTGGANTEAFF
TRBJ2-3 | TRBD2 | TRBV27 | TGTGCCAGCAGTCCGACTAGCGGGGTCACAGATACGCAGTATTTT | CASSPTSGVTDTQYF
TRBJ1-4 | TRBD1 | TRBV6-5 | TGTGCCAGCAGTCAACAACAGGGGGCAAGTGAAAAACTGTTTTTT | CASSQQQGASEKLFF
TRBJ2-1 | - | TRBV7-8 | TGTGCCAGCAGCACATCAACCCTTACCACCGACAATGAGCAGTTCTTC | CASSTSTLTTDNEQFF
TRBJ2-1 | TRBD2 | TRBV6-5 | TGTGCCAGCAGTTACGTGGGGGGACTAGAATACAATGAGCAGTTCTTC | CASSYVGGLEYNEQFF
TRBJ2-5 | TRBD2 | TRBV29-1 | TGCAGCGCCGGGACCCTCGGACAGGGATTAGGGACTAGCGGGACTAGGGAGAACCAGTACTTC | CSAGTLGQGLGTSGTRENQYF
TRBJ2-5 | TRBD1 | TRBV7-2 | TGTGCCAGCAGCCCCCGGGACAGGGGGGAGACCCAGTACTTC | CASSPRDRGETQYF
TRBJ1-1 | - | TRBV27 | TGTGCCAGCAGTTTATCGGGCCCGGCCACTGAAGCTTTCTTT | CASSLSGPATEAFF
TRBJ1-2 | - | TRBV6-1 | TGTGCCAGCCGCGGGGGGGTGGGGGAACCCTATGGCTACACCTTC | CASRGGVGEPYGYTF
TRBJ2-2 | - | TRBV6-6 | TGTGCCAGCAGTTACGAGGGTTGGACCGGGGAGCTGTTTTTT | CASSYEGWTGELFF
TRBJ1-2 | TRBD1 | TRBV19 | TGTGCCAGTAGTATGGGACAGGGTCCCTATGGCTACACCTTC | CASSMGQGPYGYTF
TRBJ2-7 | - | TRBV10-3 | TGTGCCATCAGTGAGGCCGGCGCGGGCTACTACGAGCAGTACTTC | CAISEAGAGYYEQYF
TRBJ2-7 | - | TRBV28 | TGTGCCAGCAGGTTGGACAGTTCCGTTTCCGCCTACGAGCAGTACTTC | CASRLDSSVSAYEQYF